One sample yielded the 25 T cell receptor beta chains listed below, sequenced in a study of blood T cell repertoires in COVID-19. TCRdb keeps only in-frame clones here, not all; method: immunoSEQ multiplex PCR. Of under 200,000 clones listed, 85% to 95% are singletons. The sequenced material came from peripheral blood. These receptors were obtained from a man aged 45-60 years with acute or convalescent COVID-19.

The V and J genes are TRBV27 and TRBJ2-7, with 13 bases identical to TRBD2. The germline V gene has CDR1 MNHEY and CDR2 SMNVEV (reference sequence). V lost 4 bases and J lost 1; bases outside the gene matches: 1. The CDR3 runs 15 residues. CDR3 in DNA: TGTGCCAGCAGTTCGGGACTAGCGGGGTCCTACGAGCAGTACGTC. It yields the protein CASSSGLAGSYEQYV.

The chain is built from TRBV7-8 and TRBJ1-3; D possibly corresponds to TRBD1 (6 bases). The CDR3 consists of 13 residues. V lost 5 bases to trimming and J lost 6 bases, with 11 bases between them. Looked up from germline, CDR1 is SGHVS and CDR2 is FQNEAQ. The CDR3 DNA reads TGTGCCAGCAGCCCCCAGGGGCCAAACACCATATATTTT. Its protein is CASSPQGPNTIYF.

This sequence joins TRBV9 and TRBJ2-2; 9 nucleotides agree with TRBD2. V dropped 4 bases and J dropped 3; count of bases not matched to a gene: 4. CDR3 length equals 15 residues. Germline-derived CDR1 and CDR2 are SGDLS and YYNGEE. The CDR3 DNA sequence: TGTGCCAGCAGCTCTGGGACTAGCTACACCGGGGAGCTGTTTTTT. Its translation: CASSSGTSYTGELFF.

The chain uses TRBV4-3 and TRBJ2-3, with D possibly TRBD2 on 7 matching bases. Per germline, CDR1 LGHNA and CDR2 YSLEER. The CDR3 totals 15 residues. Trimming cost V 3 bases and J 2 bases, with 12 bases left between them. The CDR3 sequence is CASSQTGGPTDTQYF. The CDR3 region has the DNA TGCGCCAGCAGCCAGACCGGGGGGCCCACAGATACGCAGTATTTT.

CDR3 sequence: CASRSTNQPQHF. DNA of the CDR3: TGTGCCAGCAGATCCACAAATCAGCCCCAGCATTTT. This chain connects TRBV28 to TRBJ1-5; no firm D call. Between the trimmed V and J ends, which lost 6 bases and 4 bases, there was a span of 7 bases. The CDR3 consists of 12 residues. Germline V gene lookup returns CDR1 MDHEN and CDR2 SYDVKM.

This chain joins TRBV3-1 (or the pseudogene TRBV3-2) and TRBJ2-5; 13 bases fit TRBD2. The CDR3 is 20 amino acids. Germline CDR1 reads LGHDT; CDR2 reads YNNKEL (reference sequence). Losses at the gene ends were 2 bases for V and 3 bases for J; bases not matched to a gene: 15. For the CDR3, the DNA is TGTGCCAGCAGCCAACCTCTACGGACTAGCGGGAGTTGGGAGGAAGAGACCCAGTACTTC. Residues: CASSQPLRTSGSWEEETQYF.

The rearrangement links TRBV5-6 to TRBJ1-6; 8 nucleotides line up with TRBD1. The CDR3 length is 14 residues. Trimming at V came to 1 base and at J to 9 bases, leaving 3 bases not matched to a gene. The germline CDR1 and CDR2 sequences are SGHDT and YYEEEE. The CDR3 DNA reads TGTGCCAGCAGCTTGATGGACAGGGTTTCACCCCTCCACTTT. Amino acid sequence: CASSLMDRVSPLHF.

CDR3 nucleotide sequence: TGTGCCAGCAGTTTAGAGGCGGCTAATGAAAAACTGTTTTTT. Translation gives CASSLEAANEKLFF. The chain is built from TRBV6-5 and TRBJ1-4; D gene ambiguous. This CDR3 is 14 amino acids long. The V gene lost 4 bases and the J gene lost 3 bases, with 9 bases spanning the gap. Per the germline V gene, CDR1 is MNHEY and CDR2 is SVGAGI.

V is TRBV5-1 and J is TRBJ2-2; 8 bases line up with TRBD2. The J segment lost 4 bases and the V segment lost 0 bases, leaving 5 bases of the junction unmatched. The CDR3 sequence is 16 residues long. Looked up from germline, CDR1 is SGHRS and CDR2 is YFSETQ. In DNA form, the CDR3 reads TGCGCCAGCAGCTTGGTTGTGACTAGCGTCACCGGGGAGCTGTTTTTT. Its protein is CASSLVVTSVTGELFF.

The gene calls are TRBV2 and TRBJ2-3; 12 bases are a match to TRBD1. This CDR3 is 15 amino acids long. Trimming took 8 bases from V and 1 from J; bases not matched to a gene: 4. Germline lookup yields CDR1 SNHLY and CDR2 FYNNEI. CDR3: CASVRDRGRTDTQYF. The CDR3 coding sequence is TGTGCCAGCGTCCGGGACAGGGGGCGCACAGATACGCAGTATTTT.

The V call is TRBV5-4, the J call TRBJ2-7; tentatively, D is TRBD1 (5 bases). The germline gives CDR1 SGHNT, CDR2 YYREEE (reference sequence). CDR3 size: 13 residues. V lost 0 bases, J lost 1 base, and 5 bases lay in between. The CDR3 here is CASSLDRSYEQYV. Here the CDR3 DNA reads TGTGCCAGCAGCTTGGACAGGTCCTACGAGCAGTACGTC.

CDR3 DNA sequence: TGTGCCAGCAGCCACGTAGTTCACGGCTACACCTTC. It specifies CASSHVVHGYTF. The V and J genes are TRBV3-1 (or the pseudogene TRBV3-2) and TRBJ1-2; unclear D gene. The CDR3 totals 12 residues. Germline V gene data show CDR1 as LGHDT and CDR2 as YNNKEL (reference sequence). The V end lost 3 bases, the J end lost 8 bases, and 10 bases lay between the germline ends.

The chain couples TRBV25-1 to TRBJ2-5; TRBD2 aligns across 7 bases. CDR3 size: 14 residues. The V segment lost 6 bases and the J segment 5 bases; nucleotides outside the gene matches: 9. Germline V gene sequence: CDR1 MGHDK, CDR2 SYGVNS. The CDR3 DNA reads TGTGCCAGCAGGGGGGAGGGCGGTCGGGAGACCCAGTACTTC. Residues: CASRGEGGRETQYF.

The chain carries TRBV4-1 and TRBJ2-3, with 11 bases fitting TRBD2. Germline CDR1 MGHRA, CDR2 YSYEKL. The CDR3 length is 19 residues. With 1 base clipped from V and 2 bases from J, the junction kept 11 bases outside the gene matches. CDR3 nucleotides: TGCGCCAGCAGCCAAGCCCTAGCGGGGGGAACAGCTAACACAGATACGCAGTATTTT. Its protein is CASSQALAGGTANTDTQYF.

The chain has TRBV6-6 and TRBJ1-1, with 7 bases aligning to TRBD1. The junction had 1 base not matched to a gene; V was cut back by 0 bases and J by 6 bases. The CDR3 has 13 residues. The germline V gene has CDR1 MNHNY and CDR2 SVGAGI (reference sequence). For the CDR3, the DNA is TGTGCCAGCAGTTACTCCGGACAGGCTGAAGCTTTCTTT. This sequence encodes CASSYSGQAEAFF.

The J gene is TRBJ1-5, the V gene TRBV28; 9 nucleotides line up with TRBD1. V shed 5 bases and J 6 bases; nucleotides not matched to a gene: 8. The CDR3 loop spans 15 amino acids. Germline CDR1 reads MDHEN; CDR2 reads SYDVKM. DNA for the CDR3: TGTGCCAGCAGTGCCTCACAGGGGGCTGGTCAGCCCCAGCATTTT. Amino acid sequence: CASSASQGAGQPQHF. The full variable domain, in which reference TRBV28 and TRBJ1-5 provide the parts outside the CDR3, is DVKVTQSSRYLVKRTGEKVFLECVQDMDHENMFWYRQDPGLGLRLIYFSYDVKMKEKGDIPEGYSVSREKKERFSLILESASTNQTSMYLCASSASQGAGQPQHFGDGTRLSIL.

This chain links TRBV5-6 with TRBJ1-4; TRBD1 might be the D (5 bases). The CDR3 runs to 15 residues. The V gene lost 1 base and the J gene lost 4 bases, with 11 bases spanning the gap. The germline CDR1 and CDR2 sequences are SGHDT and YYEEEE. The CDR3 here is CASSLSGRINEKLFF. The DNA of the CDR3 is TGTGCCAGCAGCTTGTCAGGGAGGATTAATGAAAAACTGTTTTTT.

The CDR3 region is CASSLASSGGGTDTQYF. The CDR3 nucleotides read TGTGCCAGCAGCTTAGCGTCTAGCGGGGGTGGCACAGATACGCAGTATTTT. The rearrangement links TRBV7-2 to TRBJ2-3; 10 nucleotides line up with TRBD2. V gave up 0 bases and J gave up 1 base; unmatched junction bases: 4. The CDR3 is made up of 17 amino acids. CDR1 is SGHTA and CDR2 is FQGNSA in the germline V gene.

This chain connects TRBV28 to TRBJ1-5; 8 nucleotides align to TRBD1. Per the germline V gene, CDR1 is MDHEN and CDR2 is SYDVKM. With V trimmed by 6 bases and J by 9 bases, 10 bases remained unmatched. CDR3 size: 14 residues. CDR3 bases: TGTGCCAGCAGGCTTTACGACAGGGGATCGCCCCAGCATTTT. Translating gives CASRLYDRGSPQHF.

The rearrangement links TRBV28 to TRBJ2-1, with 7 bases aligning to TRBD2. This CDR3 has 15 amino acids. Germline V gives CDR1 MDHEN, CDR2 SYDVKM. Trimming removed 6 bases from V and 3 bases from J; junction bases left unmatched: 8. The CDR3 loop reads CASRMSGTLYNEQFF. In DNA form, the CDR3 reads TGTGCCAGCAGAATGAGCGGGACTCTCTACAATGAGCAGTTCTTC.

The V and J genes are TRBV7-8 and TRBJ2-3; D is perhaps TRBD2 (6 bases). Between the trimmed V and J ends, which lost 5 bases and 0 bases, there was a span of 15 bases. Germline V gives CDR1 SGHVS, CDR2 FQNEAQ. The CDR3 loop spans 16 amino acids. The CDR3 protein is CASSPTGGTSTDTQYF. The CDR3 region has the DNA TGTGCCAGCAGCCCTACTGGCGGGACTAGCACAGATACGCAGTATTTT.

In its sample, this clone was seen once. DNA of the CDR3: TGTGCCAGCAGTTTCGGGACTTCCTACTACAATGAGCAGTTCTTC. Translating it yields CASSFGTSYYNEQFF. The genes are TRBV27 and TRBJ2-1; tentatively, D is TRBD2 (6 bases). The germline gives CDR1 MNHEY, CDR2 SMNVEV (reference sequence). Trimming removed 3 bases at V and 3 bases at J, with 12 bases between. This CDR3 has 15 residues.

This clone was seen a single time. This chain uses TRBV7-2 with TRBJ2-2; D possibly corresponds to TRBD2 (5 bases). The CDR3 has 16 amino acids. V was trimmed by 1 base and J by 7 bases, leaving 16 bases between them. Germline V gene lookup returns CDR1 SGHTA and CDR2 FQGNSA. CDR3 residues: CASSLVPSQVVGELFF. CDR3 in DNA: TGTGCCAGCAGCTTAGTGCCTAGCCAGGTTGTCGGGGAGCTGTTTTTT.

The V call is TRBV9, the J call TRBJ1-1; D not resolved. V lost 4 bases and J lost 0, with 13 bases in between. CDR3 length: 15 amino acids. The germline gives CDR1 SGDLS, CDR2 YYNGEE. CDR3 region: CASSPWRTLNTEAFF. The CDR3 nucleotides read TGTGCCAGCAGCCCCTGGAGGACTTTGAACACTGAAGCTTTCTTT.

The chain uses TRBV19 and TRBJ1-2; 7 bases line up with TRBD1. The CDR3 is 15 residues long. V lost 9 bases, J lost 4 bases, and 14 bases stayed unmatched. CDR1 and CDR2 from the germline V gene are LNHDA and SQIVND (reference sequence). The CDR3 nucleotides read TGTGCCAGCTCTCACAACAACAGGGGCCTCTATGGCTACACCTTC. It is translated as CASSHNNRGLYGYTF.